The rows below give T cell receptor beta chains drawn from one sample of a study of T cells in Graves' hyperthyroidism and ophthalmopathy. TCRdb ran MiXCR on the multiplex PCR reads and lists one entry per CDR3 protein. The repertoire holds 530,000 or so distinct CDR3 sequences, with less than 25% as singletons. The sample taken for sequencing was blood. The receptors come from a young woman with Graves' ophthalmopathy. CDR3s include the opening cysteine and the closing phenylalanine or tryptophan. The D gene is left open where the match is weak. Only part of the rows carry a size: once, few, many, or a class if the clone is expanded.

D	V	size	J	CDR3	DNA
TRBD2	TRBV6-1	few	TRBJ2-4	CASSPSGGWSKNIQYF	TGTGCCAGCAGTCCAAGCGGGGGATGGAGCAAAAACATTCAGTACTTC
.	TRBV12-3/TRBV12-4	many	TRBJ2-5	CASSLFDTQETQYF	TGTGCCAGCAGTTTATTTGACACCCAAGAGACCCAGTACTTC
TRBD2	TRBV6-5	many	TRBJ2-2	CASSYGGGIGELFF	TGTGCCAGCAGTTACGGGGGGGGGATCGGGGAGCTGTTTTTT
TRBD1	TRBV4-3	few	TRBJ1-1	CASSQERGRTGFQAFF	TGCGCCAGCAGCCAAGAACGTGGGAGGACAGGGTTCCAAGCTTTCTTT
.	TRBV6-2/TRBV6-3	many	TRBJ2-7	CASSYPGTLGREQYF	TGTGCCAGCAGTTACCCCGGGACCCTAGGACGCGAGCAGTACTTC
TRBD1	TRBV24-1	many	TRBJ1-2	CATSGPGQGDYGYTF	TGTGCCACCAGTGGACCGGGACAGGGGGACTATGGCTACACCTTC
TRBD1	TRBV18	many	TRBJ1-1	CASSPLQGANTEAFF	TGTGCCAGCTCACCATTGCAGGGGGCCAACACTGAAGCTTTCTTT
.	TRBV7-2	many	TRBJ2-6	CASSLVPAGWVSGANVLTF	TGTGCCAGCAGCTTAGTCCCGGCAGGGTGGGTCTCTGGGGCCAACGTCCTGACTTTC
.	TRBV12-3/TRBV12-4	many	TRBJ2-5	CASSWDYQETQYF	TGTGCCAGCAGTTGGGACTACCAAGAGACCCAGTACTTC
.	TRBV28	few	TRBJ2-6	CASSPAWGRSVSGANVLTF	TGTGCCAGCAGCCCGGCGTGGGGGAGGTCGGTCTCTGGGGCCAACGTCCTGACTTTC
.	TRBV12-3/TRBV12-4	few	TRBJ1-5	CASRPGHIDQPQHF	TGTGCCAGCAGACCCGGACATATTGATCAGCCCCAGCATTTT
.	TRBV4-3	many	TRBJ2-7	CASSQAGDQLEQYF	TGCGCCAGCAGCCAAGCGGGGGACCAACTCGAGCAGTACTTC
.	TRBV5-1	many	TRBJ2-7	CASSPSTGTSYEQYF	TGCGCCAGCAGCCCGTCGACAGGAACCAGCTACGAGCAGTACTTC
.	TRBV6-5	many	TRBJ1-2	CASSYSKADYGHTF	TGTGCCAGCAGTTACTCCAAGGCGGACTATGGCCACACCTTC
.	TRBV4-2	many	TRBJ2-7	CASSQAGTDGRHEQYF	TGTGCCAGCAGTCAAGCCGGGACGGACGGTCGGCACGAGCAGTACTTC
TRBD1	TRBV24-1	many	TRBJ2-2	CATSNRGITGELFF	TGTGCCACCAGCAACAGGGGGATCACCGGGGAGCTGTTTTTT
.	TRBV5-1	many	TRBJ1-2	CASSPLGHYGYTF	TGCGCCAGCAGCCCACTGGGACACTATGGCTACACCTTC
.	TRBV15	few	TRBJ2-7	CATSRDKQSSYEQYF	TGTGCCACCAGCAGAGATAAGCAGAGTTCCTACGAGCAGTACTTC
TRBD1	TRBV11-3	many	TRBJ1-2	CASSLGGTGVSYGYTF	TGTGCCAGCAGCTTAGGTGGGACAGGGGTTAGCTATGGCTACACCTTC
.	TRBV10-3	.	TRBJ2-7	CAIKGRPGNYEQYF	TGTGCCATCAAGGGTCGGCCAGGTAACTACGAGCAGTACTTC
TRBD1	TRBV5-5	few	TRBJ1-1	CASCFQGDTEAFF	TGTGCCAGCTGTTTCCAGGGGGACACTGAAGCTTTCTTT
TRBD1	TRBV7-3	.	TRBJ2-2	CASSSGTGVMGTGELFF	TGTGCCAGCAGCTCCGGGACAGGGGTAATGGGAACCGGGGAGCTGTTTTTT
.	TRBV4-1	.	TRBJ1-1	CASSQDEVRTLEAFF	TGCGCCAGCAGCCAAGATGAGGTCAGGACGCTCGAGGCTTTCTTT
.	TRBV30	many	TRBJ2-2	CAWRYTGELFF	TGTGCCTGGCGTTACACCGGGGAGCTGTTTTTT
.	TRBV29-1	few	TRBJ2-7	CNLLPSSGEQYF	TGCAACCTCCTGCCATCCAGCGGTGAGCAGTACTTC
.	TRBV27	many	TRBJ2-2	CASSLSEVGLRTGELFF	TGTGCCAGCAGTTTATCGGAGGTAGGACTGAGGACCGGGGAGCTGTTTTTT
.	TRBV6-2/TRBV6-3	once	TRBJ2-5	CASSYPTSIPTGKGQETQYF	TGTGCCAGCAGTTACCCGACCTCCATCCCTACAGGGAAAGGGCAAGAGACCCAGTACTTC
.	TRBV3-1	.	TRBJ1-3	CASSQEAYGNTIYF	TGTGCCAGCAGCCAAGAGGCTTACGGAAACACCATATATTTT
.	TRBV12-3/TRBV12-4	many	TRBJ1-3	CASSPRDGISGNTIYF	TGTGCCAGCAGTCCCCGGGACGGCATCTCTGGAAACACCATATATTTT
.	TRBV11-1	.	TRBJ1-6	CASSGTTPPLHF	TGTGCCAGCAGCGGGACAACTCCACCCCTCCACTTT
TRBD1	TRBV30	.	TRBJ2-5	CAWRRGQDQETQYF	TGTGCCTGGAGACGAGGACAGGACCAAGAGACCCAGTACTTC
.	TRBV27	many	TRBJ1-6	CASSFHTNGQSPLHF	TGTGCCAGCAGTTTCCACACAAATGGACAGTCACCCCTCCACTTT
.	TRBV3-1	many	TRBJ1-5	CASSQGGRLNQPQHF	TGTGCCAGCAGCCAAGGAGGCAGGCTGAATCAGCCCCAGCATTTT
TRBD1	TRBV6-5	many	TRBJ1-1	CASSYGQVGEAFF	TGTGCCAGCAGTTATGGACAGGTCGGTGAAGCTTTCTTT
TRBD2	TRBV24-1	.	TRBJ2-7	CATSAGLAGAEQYF	TGTGCCACCAGTGCGGGACTAGCGGGAGCCGAGCAGTACTTC
.	TRBV9	many	TRBJ2-5	CASSTGQLETQYF	TGTGCCAGCAGCACCGGGCAGTTAGAGACCCAGTACTTC
.	TRBV15	.	TRBJ1-5	CATSRDLVTGSNQPQHF	TGTGCCACCAGCAGAGATCTGGTCACGGGGAGTAATCAGCCCCAGCATTTT
TRBD1	TRBV20-1	few	TRBJ2-7	CSPGQGSHEQYF	TGCAGCCCGGGACAGGGGTCTCACGAGCAGTACTTC
TRBD2	TRBV20-1	few	TRBJ2-7	CSAHLAGYEQYF	TGCAGTGCCCATCTAGCGGGGTACGAGCAGTACTTC
.	TRBV12-3/TRBV12-4	once	TRBJ1-2	CASSLGGLPSYTF	TGTGCCAGCAGTTTAGGTGGGCTTCCGAGCTACACCTTC
TRBD1	TRBV5-1	few	TRBJ1-2	CASSPRTGGLEYGYTF	TGCGCCAGCAGCCCTCGGACAGGGGGTTTAGAGTATGGCTACACCTTC
.	TRBV14	.	TRBJ1-2	CASSLISEASGYTF	TGTGCCAGCAGCCTAATAAGCGAGGCCTCTGGCTACACCTTC
.	TRBV6-1	few	TRBJ2-2	CASNEGGELFF	TGTGCCAGCAACGAGGGGGGAGAGCTGTTTTTT
TRBD2	TRBV19	many	TRBJ2-3	CASRPGGSTDTQYF	TGTGCCAGTAGGCCGGGGGGGAGCACAGATACGCAGTATTTT
.	TRBV7-9	many	TRBJ1-6	CASSSVDGENSPLHF	TGTGCCAGCAGCTCAGTTGACGGGGAGAATTCACCCCTCCACTTT
TRBD2	TRBV28	.	TRBJ2-7	CASRPFGLAKEQYF	TGTGCCAGCAGACCTTTCGGACTAGCTAAGGAGCAGTACTTC
.	TRBV20-1	many	TRBJ2-7	CSARDFRDEQYF	TGCAGTGCTAGAGATTTTCGGGACGAGCAGTACTTC
.	TRBV6-2/TRBV6-3	many	TRBJ1-3	CASSYHSGNTIYF	TGTGCCAGCAGTTACCACTCTGGAAACACCATATATTTT
.	TRBV12-3/TRBV12-4	.	TRBJ1-5	CASSLPQPQHF	TGTGCCAGCAGTTTACCTCAGCCCCAGCATTTT
.	TRBV6-1	.	TRBJ1-1	CANRISINAEAFF	TGTGCCAACAGGATCAGCATTAACGCTGAAGCTTTCTTT
.	TRBV12-3/TRBV12-4	.	TRBJ1-1	CASSLRARMNTEAFF	TGTGCCAGCAGTTTACGCGCCAGGATGAACACTGAAGCTTTCTTT
.	TRBV2	few	TRBJ1-3	CANKGFGNTIYF	TGTGCCAACAAGGGATTTGGAAACACCATATATTTT
.	TRBV12-3/TRBV12-4	many	TRBJ1-5	CASSLGGTQEPQHF	TGTGCCAGCAGTTTAGGGGGCACCCAGGAGCCCCAGCATTTT
.	TRBV3-1	many	TRBJ2-7	CASSQSIREQYF	TGTGCCAGCAGCCAATCGATTCGGGAGCAGTACTTC
.	TRBV14	many	TRBJ1-5	CASSYSGDQPQHF	TGTGCCAGCAGCTATTCGGGGGATCAGCCCCAGCATTTT